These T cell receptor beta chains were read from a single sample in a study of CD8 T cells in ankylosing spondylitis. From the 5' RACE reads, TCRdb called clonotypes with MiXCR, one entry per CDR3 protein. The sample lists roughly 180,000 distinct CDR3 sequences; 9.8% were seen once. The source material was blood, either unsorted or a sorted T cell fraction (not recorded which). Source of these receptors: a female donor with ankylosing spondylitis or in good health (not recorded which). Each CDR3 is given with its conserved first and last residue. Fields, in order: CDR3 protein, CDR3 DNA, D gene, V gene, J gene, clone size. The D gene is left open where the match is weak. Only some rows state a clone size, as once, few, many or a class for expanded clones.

CASTSGQANTEAFF	TGTGCCAGCACCTCGGGACAGGCGAACACTGAAGCTTTCTTT	TRBD1	TRBV27	TRBJ1-1	many
CASSLFPREGGRKDTQYF	TGTGCTAGCAGTTTATTTCCGCGGGAGGGCGGACGGAAAGATACGCAGTATTTT	TRBD2	TRBV27	TRBJ2-3	.
CASSSTRVDEQFF	TGTGCCAGCAGTAGTACTAGGGTCGATGAGCAGTTCTTC	.	TRBV6-6	TRBJ2-1	.
CARSKLTDFSLFNQPQHF	TGTGCCAGGAGTAAGCTGACGGACTTTTCGCTCTTTAACCAGCCCCAGCATTTT	.	TRBV12-3/TRBV12-4	TRBJ1-5	many
CASSTGHTEAFF	TGTGCCAGCAGCACAGGACACACTGAAGCTTTCTTT	.	TRBV5-6	TRBJ1-1	once
CASSAGDSNTEAFF	TGTGCCAGCAGCGCCGGGGACAGCAACACTGAAGCTTTCTTT	TRBD1	TRBV9	TRBJ1-1	many
CSARGRDVYGYTF	TGCAGTGCTAGAGGCAGGGACGTCTACGGCTACACCTTC	.	TRBV20-1	TRBJ1-2	.
CASSSFVSGRPSELFF	TGTGCCAGCAGCTCGTTTGTGTCGGGTCGCCCGTCGGAGCTGTTTTTT	.	TRBV7-9	TRBJ2-2	few
CSATVAESSYNEQFF	TGCAGTGCTACTGTAGCGGAGAGCTCCTACAATGAGCAGTTCTTC	.	TRBV20-1	TRBJ2-1	many
CASSSGVYSGANVLTF	TGTGCCAGCAGCTCTGGGGTCTACTCTGGGGCCAACGTCCTGACTTTC	.	TRBV5-8	TRBJ2-6	.
CASLRERGRNQPQHF	TGTGCCAGCCTTCGGGAAAGGGGTCGCAATCAGCCCCAGCATTTT	.	TRBV6-1	TRBJ1-5	.
CASSFRTSGKHYNEQFF	TGTGCCAGCAGTTTTAGGACTAGCGGGAAACATTACAATGAGCAGTTCTTC	TRBD2	TRBV12-3/TRBV12-4	TRBJ2-1	.
CASSPQVSGRIGELFF	TGTGCCAGCAGCCCCCAAGTCAGCGGGAGGATCGGGGAGCTGTTTTTT	TRBD2	TRBV5-8	TRBJ2-2	few
CASSQGKRTGELFF	TGCGCCAGCAGCCAAGGGAAGCGCACCGGGGAGCTGTTTTTT	.	TRBV4-3	TRBJ2-2	few
CASSFAGAAEAFF	TGTGCCAGCAGCTTCGCGGGGGCGGCTGAAGCTTTCTTT	.	TRBV13	TRBJ1-1	many
CASTQGLSTDTQYF	TGTGCCAGCACTCAAGGACTTAGCACAGATACGCAGTATTTT	.	TRBV12-3/TRBV12-4	TRBJ2-3	many
CASSLLGTGGSGELFF	TGTGCCAGCAGCTTACTGGGGACAGGGGGCTCAGGGGAGCTGTTTTTT	TRBD1	TRBV7-8	TRBJ2-2	few
CAISESGGQPQHF	TGTGCCATCAGTGAGTCGGGGGGTCAGCCCCAGCATTTT	.	TRBV10-3	TRBJ1-5	few
CASSYNRGNEQFF	TGTGCCAGCAGTTACAACAGGGGCAATGAGCAGTTCTTC	TRBD1	TRBV6-2/TRBV6-3	TRBJ2-1	.
CASSFYAPSGHEQYF	TGTGCCAGCAGTTTCTATGCCCCCTCCGGCCACGAGCAGTACTTC	.	TRBV27	TRBJ2-7	.
CASTPPGTGDNEQFF	TGTGCCAGCACCCCCCCGGGGACAGGAGACAATGAGCAGTTCTTC	TRBD1	TRBV7-8	TRBJ2-1	few
CASSLSGARAEAFF	TGTGCCAGCAGCTTATCCGGGGCTCGGGCTGAAGCTTTCTTT	.	TRBV7-9	TRBJ1-1	.
CASSEGTSNEKLFF	TGCGCCAGCAGCGAGGGGACTTCTAATGAAAAACTGTTTTTT	.	TRBV5-1	TRBJ1-4	.
CASSQSTGTGRETIQYF	TGCGCCAGCAGCCAGAGTACCGGGACAGGGAGGGAAACCATTCAGTACTTC	TRBD1	TRBV4-3	TRBJ2-4	many
CASSRLAGTDTQYF	TGTGCCAGCAGTCGTCTAGCGGGCACAGATACGCAGTATTTT	TRBD2	TRBV6-2/TRBV6-3	TRBJ2-3	few
CASSASLYDRVVSPSNQPQHF	TGTGCCAGCAGCGCCTCATTATACGACAGGGTGGTTAGTCCTAGCAATCAGCCCCAGCATTTT	TRBD1	TRBV2	TRBJ1-5	few